A single sample gave rise to the 7 T cell receptor beta chains below, sequenced in a study of T cell responses to AZD1222 COVID-19 vaccine. Here immunoSEQ multiplex PCR was the method, and the copy in TCRdb shows in-frame clones only, minus some. The repertoire has tens of thousands of clones, approximately 90% of them found once; the top ten carry around 25%. Specimen: peripheral blood, collected 28 days after the second AZD1222 dose. The receptors here all came from an adult who received the AZD1222 COVID-19 vaccine.

The V and J genes are TRBV3-1 (or the pseudogene TRBV3-2) and TRBJ2-7; 12 bases fit TRBD2. V lost 4 bases, J lost 6 bases, and 4 bases stayed unmatched. The germline gives CDR1 LGHDT, CDR2 YNNKEL (reference sequence). This CDR3 spans 14 amino acids. CDR3 bases: TGTGCCAGCAGCCTGACTAGCGGGAGTCCCGAGCAGTACTTC. The encoded protein is CASSLTSGSPEQYF.

The chain combines TRBV6-5 with TRBJ1-1; D uncertain. The CDR3 contains 12 residues. CDR1 and CDR2 from the germline V gene are MNHEY and SVGAGI. The V gene lost 5 bases and the J gene lost 10 bases, with 14 bases spanning the gap. Here the CDR3 DNA reads TGTGCCAGCAGTCGCCCGGGAAGTGGAGCTTTCTTT. It codes for CASSRPGSGAFF.

This clone has just one count. CDR3 region: CASSYGLAISYEQYF. Here the CDR3 DNA reads TGTGCCAGCAGCTATGGACTAGCCATCTCCTACGAGCAGTACTTC. The gene calls are TRBV11-2 and TRBJ2-7; 8 bases agree with TRBD2. This CDR3 is 15 amino acids long. Germline V gene lookup returns CDR1 SGHAT and CDR2 FQNNGV. J was trimmed by 0 bases and V by 4 bases; bases with no gene match: 5.

CDR3 nucleotides: TGTGCCAGCAGCGCTAGCGGGGGCAACGAGCAGTACTTC. Translated: CASSASGGNEQYF. The V and J genes are TRBV6-2 or TRBV6-3 and TRBJ2-7, with 10 bases matching TRBD2. In germline, CDR1 is MNHEY, CDR2 SVGEGT. There are 13 residues in the CDR3. V shed 6 bases and J 5 bases; nucleotides not matched to a gene: 4.

This clone was detected only a few times. The chain recombines TRBV14 with TRBJ2-5; D possibly corresponds to TRBD1 (5 bases). This CDR3 comprises 13 residues. The germline CDR1 and CDR2 sequences are SGHDN and FVKESK. V was shortened by 1 base and J by 7 bases, with 10 bases between the two germline ends. CDR3 nucleotides: TGTGCCAGCAGCCAAGGGGGCTTGGGGACCCAGTACTTC. As protein: CASSQGGLGTQYF.

The CDR3 protein is CASSLKLIQPYGYTF. The CDR3 coding sequence is TGTGCCAGCAGCTTGAAACTCATCCAACCCTATGGCTACACCTTC. V and J are TRBV5-6 and TRBJ1-2; D is ambiguous. Germline V lookup: CDR1 SGHDT, CDR2 YYEEEE. CDR3 length: 15 amino acids. V gave up 1 base and J gave up 4 bases, with 14 bases separating them.

This clone has just a few counts. The rearrangement links TRBV19 to TRBJ1-3, with a tentative D call TRBD1 (5 bases). The CDR3 loop spans 17 amino acids. Trimming removed 4 bases at V and 0 bases at J, with 16 bases between. Germline V CDR1 and CDR2: LNHDA, SQIVND (reference sequence). DNA for the CDR3: TGTGCCAGTAGTACCCCAATGACAGTCAACTCTGGAAACACCATATATTTT. This gives the protein CASSTPMTVNSGNTIYF.